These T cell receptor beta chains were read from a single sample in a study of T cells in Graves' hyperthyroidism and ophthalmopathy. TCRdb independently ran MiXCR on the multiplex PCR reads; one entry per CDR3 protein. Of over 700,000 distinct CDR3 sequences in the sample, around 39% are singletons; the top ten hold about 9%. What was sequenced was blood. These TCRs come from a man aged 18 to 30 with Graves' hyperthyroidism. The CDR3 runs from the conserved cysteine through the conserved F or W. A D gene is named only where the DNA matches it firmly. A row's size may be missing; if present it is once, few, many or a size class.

CDR3 DNA: TGCAGTGCTAGAGAGCCAGGGCACTATGGCTACACCTTC
CDR3 protein: CSAREPGHYGYTF
clone size: many
V gene: TRBV20-1
D gene: -
J gene: TRBJ1-2

CDR3 DNA: TGTGCCAGCAGTTACAATCCGGCTAGGGAGACCCAGTACTTC
CDR3 protein: CASSYNPARETQYF
clone size: -
V gene: TRBV10-3
D gene: -
J gene: TRBJ2-5

CDR3 DNA: TGCGCCAGCAGTGAGTCTGCGGGGGGCGTCTATGGCTACACCTTC
CDR3 protein: CASSESAGGVYGYTF
clone size: -
V gene: TRBV10-1
D gene: -
J gene: TRBJ1-2

CDR3 DNA: TGTGCCAGCAGCTTTAGGGGGGGACCCTACGAGCAGTACTTC
CDR3 protein: CASSFRGGPYEQYF
clone size: many
V gene: TRBV7-8
D gene: -
J gene: TRBJ2-7

CDR3 DNA: TGTGCCAGCCTACTATCTAGCACAGATACGCAGTATTTT
CDR3 protein: CASLLSSTDTQYF
clone size: -
V gene: TRBV2
D gene: -
J gene: TRBJ2-3

CDR3 DNA: TGTGCCAGCAGGATAGGGGGGAAAGCGGTGCAGTACTTC
CDR3 protein: CASRIGGKAVQYF
clone size: -
V gene: TRBV7-9
D gene: -
J gene: TRBJ2-7

CDR3 DNA: TGTGCCAGCAGTTTTACGGATACTAGGCCCTACGAGCAGTACTTC
CDR3 protein: CASSFTDTRPYEQYF
clone size: -
V gene: TRBV5-5
D gene: -
J gene: TRBJ2-7

CDR3 DNA: TGTGCCAGCAGTGAACACGTTGAAGGCACGAACACCTTC
CDR3 protein: CASSEHVEGTNTF
clone size: -
V gene: TRBV6-1
D gene: -
J gene: TRBJ1-2

CDR3 DNA: TGTGCCAGCAGTCTCCGGGACAGGGCCTATGGCTACACCTTC
CDR3 protein: CASSLRDRAYGYTF
clone size: many
V gene: TRBV2
D gene: TRBD1
J gene: TRBJ1-2

CDR3 DNA: TGCGCCAGCAGCCACATCACAGGGGGGCTGAACACTGAAGCTTTCTTT
CDR3 protein: CASSHITGGLNTEAFF
clone size: -
V gene: TRBV4-1
D gene: TRBD1
J gene: TRBJ1-1

CDR3 DNA: TGTGCCAGCAGTTACGTAGGAGCTTTCTTT
CDR3 protein: CASSYVGAFF
clone size: few
V gene: TRBV6-6
D gene: -
J gene: TRBJ1-1

CDR3 DNA: TGCAGCGTGGCACAAACAGGGCTCGAGCAGTACTTC
CDR3 protein: CSVAQTGLEQYF
clone size: many
V gene: TRBV29-1
D gene: -
J gene: TRBJ2-7

CDR3 DNA: TGTGCCAGCAGCCGGACAGGGCATTATGGCTACACCTTC
CDR3 protein: CASSRTGHYGYTF
clone size: many
V gene: TRBV9
D gene: TRBD1
J gene: TRBJ1-2

CDR3 DNA: TGTGCCAGCAGCTTATATGGGGCAGGCGGCTACACCTTC
CDR3 protein: CASSLYGAGGYTF
clone size: many
V gene: TRBV7-9
D gene: -
J gene: TRBJ1-2

CDR3 DNA: TGCAGCTCCAGGGAACGCGGGGCTAATGAAAAACTGTTTTTT
CDR3 protein: CSSRERGANEKLFF
clone size: -
V gene: TRBV29-1
D gene: -
J gene: TRBJ1-4

CDR3 DNA: TGTGCCAGCTTCACAGGGGGCGAGCAGTACTTC
CDR3 protein: CASFTGGEQYF
clone size: -
V gene: TRBV10-3
D gene: TRBD1
J gene: TRBJ2-7

CDR3 DNA: TGTGCCAGCAGCCCCACAGGAAATTCACCCCTCCACTTT
CDR3 protein: CASSPTGNSPLHF
clone size: many
V gene: TRBV14
D gene: -
J gene: TRBJ1-6

CDR3 DNA: TGCAGCGTTGCCAGCGCTAGCTACGAGCAGTACTTC
CDR3 protein: CSVASASYEQYF
clone size: many
V gene: TRBV29-1
D gene: -
J gene: TRBJ2-7

CDR3 DNA: TGCAGCGCCGGACAGGACTATGGCTACACCTTC
CDR3 protein: CSAGQDYGYTF
clone size: many
V gene: TRBV29-1
D gene: TRBD1
J gene: TRBJ1-2

CDR3 DNA: TGCGCCAGCAGACCTACGGCCAAGGGGAGAGGTGGCTACACCTTC
CDR3 protein: CASRPTAKGRGGYTF
clone size: -
V gene: TRBV5-1
D gene: -
J gene: TRBJ1-2

CDR3 DNA: TGTGCCATCAGGGGGATCACTAGCGCGGGGGAGACCCAGTACTTC
CDR3 protein: CAIRGITSAGETQYF
clone size: few
V gene: TRBV10-3
D gene: TRBD2
J gene: TRBJ2-5

CDR3 DNA: TGTGCCAGCAGCCAGGACCACTACGAGCAGTACTTC
CDR3 protein: CASSQDHYEQYF
clone size: many
V gene: TRBV6-6
D gene: -
J gene: TRBJ2-7

CDR3 DNA: TGTGCCAGCAGCTTCGCAGTGAACTCCTACGAGCAGTACTTC
CDR3 protein: CASSFAVNSYEQYF
clone size: -
V gene: TRBV7-9
D gene: -
J gene: TRBJ2-7